These T cell receptor beta chains were read from a single sample in a study of beta chain features in type 1 diabetes. Clones were read by immunoSEQ multiplex PCR, and TCRdb kept only the in-frame ones, dropping some. The repertoire holds a few hundred thousand clones, around 12% seen once, with 0.0085% to 0.012% in the top ten. Sequences were obtained from naive CD4+ T cells from blood. The receptors come from a woman in her late teens or twenties with type 1 diabetes. The CDR3 runs from the conserved cysteine through the conserved F or W. The D gene is left open where the match is weak. Clone size appears in some rows only: once, few, many, or a class for an expanded clone.

abundance: -; v_gene: TRBV11-3; d_gene: -; len: 12; j_gene: TRBJ2-5; CDR3nt: TGTGCCAGCAGCTTGGAGGACAGATGCGAGTACTTC; CDR3aa: CASSLEDRCEYF
abundance: few; v_gene: TRBV6-5; d_gene: -; len: 14; j_gene: TRBJ2-5; CDR3nt: TGTGCCAGCACTAGAGGGAATTACCAAGAGACCCAGTACTTC; CDR3aa: CASTRGNYQETQYF
abundance: few; v_gene: TRBV5-1; d_gene: TRBD2; len: 19; j_gene: TRBJ2-3; CDR3nt: TGCGCCAGCAGCTTGTTCCTAGCGGGAGGGCCTGCTAGCACAGATACGCAGTATTTT; CDR3aa: CASSLFLAGGPASTDTQYF
abundance: -; v_gene: TRBV7-9; d_gene: -; len: 13; j_gene: TRBJ1-1; CDR3nt: -; CDR3aa: CASSLVADGITFF
abundance: few; v_gene: TRBV4-3; d_gene: TRBD1; len: 15; j_gene: TRBJ1-4; CDR3nt: TGCGCCAGCAGCCAAGGACAGGGCATAGGTGAAAAACTGTTTTTT; CDR3aa: CASSQGQGIGEKLFF
abundance: -; v_gene: TRBV10-3; d_gene: -; len: 13; j_gene: TRBJ1-2; CDR3nt: TGTGCCATCAGTGAGTCGCGGGAGTATGGCTACACCTTC; CDR3aa: CAISESREYGYTF
abundance: few; v_gene: TRBV27; d_gene: TRBD2; len: 18; j_gene: TRBJ2-7; CDR3nt: TGTGCCAGCAGTCCCTTCTCGGGGGTTCGCGCTAGCGGGAGATTTCAGTACTTC; CDR3aa: CASSPFSGVRASGRFQYF
abundance: -; v_gene: TRBV25-1; d_gene: TRBD2; len: 15; j_gene: TRBJ2-2; CDR3nt: TGTGCCAGCAGTGAAGGCGGGGGAGGACCCGGGGAGCTGTTTTTT; CDR3aa: CASSEGGGGPGELFF
abundance: few; v_gene: TRBV9; d_gene: -; len: 17; j_gene: TRBJ2-1; CDR3nt: TGTGCCAGCAGCGACCAGGAAGGGGGTGGGATGGCCAATGAGCAGTTCTTC; CDR3aa: CASSDQEGGGMANEQFF
abundance: few; v_gene: TRBV7-2; d_gene: TRBD1; len: 14; j_gene: TRBJ1-1; CDR3nt: TGTGCCAGCAGCTTACGCAGGTCTAGGGGGCTCGCTTTCTTT; CDR3aa: CASSLRRSRGLAFF
abundance: -; v_gene: TRBV7-9; d_gene: -; len: 11; j_gene: TRBJ2-5; CDR3nt: TGTGCCAGCATGCCAGGGGAGACCCAGTACTTC; CDR3aa: CASMPGETQYF
abundance: -; v_gene: TRBV10-3; d_gene: TRBD2; len: 15; j_gene: TRBJ2-7; CDR3nt: TGTGCCATCAGTGTGCGCGGGGGACCAGGCAACGAGCAGTACTTC; CDR3aa: CAISVRGGPGNEQYF
abundance: -; v_gene: TRBV6-6; d_gene: -; len: 14; j_gene: TRBJ2-7; CDR3nt: TGTGCCAGCAGTGCCCCAGGGGAAAGAAGCGAGCAGTACTTC; CDR3aa: CASSAPGERSEQYF
abundance: -; v_gene: TRBV18; d_gene: TRBD2; len: 14; j_gene: TRBJ2-1; CDR3nt: TGTGCCAGCTCACTCACTAGCGGTCACAATGAGCAGTTCTTC; CDR3aa: CASSLTSGHNEQFF
abundance: -; v_gene: TRBV2; d_gene: -; len: 12; j_gene: TRBJ1-1; CDR3nt: TGTGCCAGCAGTCGGGGGATCACTGAAGCTTTCTTT; CDR3aa: CASSRGITEAFF
abundance: few; v_gene: TRBV25-1; d_gene: TRBD1; len: 12; j_gene: TRBJ1-6; CDR3nt: TGTGCCAGCGAAACAGGGGCGAAATCCCTCCACTTT; CDR3aa: CASETGAKSLHF
abundance: few; v_gene: TRBV14; d_gene: -; len: 14; j_gene: TRBJ1-1; CDR3nt: TGTGCCAGCAGCCCAAGGGGGGGAAACACTGAAGCTTTCTTT; CDR3aa: CASSPRGGNTEAFF
abundance: few; v_gene: TRBV7-2; d_gene: -; len: 13; j_gene: TRBJ2-5; CDR3nt: TGTGCCAGCAGCTCCGAACGGCAAGAGACCCAGTACTTC; CDR3aa: CASSSERQETQYF
abundance: -; v_gene: TRBV28; d_gene: TRBD1; len: 15; j_gene: TRBJ1-2; CDR3nt: TGTGCCAGCAGCTTACCAGGGGGGCCGAACTATGGCTACACCTTC; CDR3aa: CASSLPGGPNYGYTF
abundance: few; v_gene: TRBV27; d_gene: -; len: 16; j_gene: TRBJ2-6; CDR3nt: TGTGCCAGCAGTCCGAGAGGCCGGGCTGGGGCCAACGTCCTGACTTTC; CDR3aa: CASSPRGRAGANVLTF
abundance: few; v_gene: TRBV28; d_gene: -; len: 14; j_gene: TRBJ2-7; CDR3nt: TGTGCCAGCAGTCCCGGGACACATTCCTACGAGCAGTACTTC; CDR3aa: CASSPGTHSYEQYF
abundance: -; v_gene: TRBV9; d_gene: -; len: 12; j_gene: TRBJ1-4; CDR3nt: TGTGCCAGCAGCGCCCCAGGTCGAAAACTGTTTTTT; CDR3aa: CASSAPGRKLFF
abundance: few; v_gene: TRBV4-2; d_gene: -; len: 14; j_gene: TRBJ2-7; CDR3nt: TGTGCCAGCAGCCAAGATAGACTGAACTACGAGCAGTACTTC; CDR3aa: CASSQDRLNYEQYF
abundance: -; v_gene: TRBV18; d_gene: TRBD2; len: 15; j_gene: TRBJ2-3; CDR3nt: TGTGCCAGCTTACCGGGACTAGCGGGAGCAGATACGCAGTATTTT; CDR3aa: CASLPGLAGADTQYF
abundance: few; v_gene: TRBV5-4; d_gene: -; len: 16; j_gene: TRBJ2-2; CDR3nt: TGTGCCAGCAGCCCAACACCGGGACAGAACACCGGGGAGCTGTTTTTT; CDR3aa: CASSPTPGQNTGELFF
abundance: few; v_gene: TRBV5-1; d_gene: TRBD1; len: 15; j_gene: TRBJ2-1; CDR3nt: TGCGCCAGCATGAGGCCGGGACAGGGAACCGATGAGCAGTTCTTC; CDR3aa: CASMRPGQGTDEQFF
abundance: few; v_gene: TRBV7-2; d_gene: -; len: 15; j_gene: TRBJ2-7; CDR3nt: TGTGCCAGCAGCGAAGGGGCAGGAAGCTCCTACGAGCAGTACTTC; CDR3aa: CASSEGAGSSYEQYF
abundance: -; v_gene: TRBV7-9; d_gene: TRBD1; len: 18; j_gene: TRBJ2-2; CDR3nt: TGTGCCAGCACAATCGGGGACAGGGGGACACTACGGGCCGGGGAGCTGTTTTTT; CDR3aa: CASTIGDRGTLRAGELFF
abundance: few; v_gene: TRBV7-9; d_gene: TRBD1; len: 12; j_gene: TRBJ1-2; CDR3nt: TGTGCCAGCAGGGGACAGTACTATGGCTACACCTTC; CDR3aa: CASRGQYYGYTF
abundance: -; v_gene: TRBV6-5; d_gene: -; len: 16; j_gene: TRBJ2-2; CDR3nt: TGTGCCAGCAGTTACACGCGGAACTCGAACACCGGGGAGCTGTTTTTT; CDR3aa: CASSYTRNSNTGELFF
abundance: -; v_gene: TRBV30; d_gene: -; len: 12; j_gene: TRBJ1-1; CDR3nt: TGTGCCTCGAACAGGGTAGACACTGAAGCTTTCTTT; CDR3aa: CASNRVDTEAFF
abundance: -; v_gene: TRBV6-5; d_gene: -; len: 13; j_gene: TRBJ2-6; CDR3nt: TGTGCCAGCACCGTCCCTGGGGCCAACGTCCTGACTTTC; CDR3aa: CASTVPGANVLTF
abundance: few; v_gene: TRBV19; d_gene: -; len: 14; j_gene: TRBJ2-7; CDR3nt: TGTGCCAGCGAGAACCGGGACACCCCCTACGAGCAGTACTTC; CDR3aa: CASENRDTPYEQYF
abundance: few; v_gene: TRBV10-3; d_gene: TRBD1; len: 13; j_gene: TRBJ2-5; CDR3nt: TGTGCCATCAGGAGACAGGGGGGAGAGACCCAGTACTTC; CDR3aa: CAIRRQGGETQYF
abundance: few; v_gene: TRBV15; d_gene: TRBD1; len: 15; j_gene: TRBJ2-7; CDR3nt: TGTGCCACCAGCAGGGGACAGGGTGGGGTCTACGAGCAGTACTTC; CDR3aa: CATSRGQGGVYEQYF
abundance: -; v_gene: TRBV18; d_gene: -; len: 13; j_gene: TRBJ1-5; CDR3nt: TGTGCCAGCTCACCGGGGGCCCCCCGGCCCCAGCATTTT; CDR3aa: CASSPGAPRPQHF
abundance: -; v_gene: TRBV7-2; d_gene: TRBD1; len: 14; j_gene: TRBJ1-2; CDR3nt: TGTGCCAGCAGCTGGGGGACAGGGGACTATGGCTACACCTTC; CDR3aa: CASSWGTGDYGYTF
abundance: -; v_gene: TRBV27; d_gene: TRBD2; len: 17; j_gene: TRBJ2-1; CDR3nt: TGTGCCAGCAGTTTAAGGGGACTAGCGGGAGGCTACAATGAGCAGTTCTTC; CDR3aa: CASSLRGLAGGYNEQFF
abundance: few; v_gene: TRBV5-6; d_gene: -; len: 15; j_gene: TRBJ1-2; CDR3nt: TGTGCCAGCAGCTTGAGTCCAGGGTGGGACTATGGCTACACCTTC; CDR3aa: CASSLSPGWDYGYTF
abundance: -; v_gene: TRBV19; d_gene: -; len: 13; j_gene: TRBJ2-3; CDR3nt: TGTGCCAGTAGGGTAGCAGCTTCAGATACGCAGTATTTT; CDR3aa: CASRVAASDTQYF
abundance: -; v_gene: TRBV9; d_gene: -; len: 15; j_gene: TRBJ1-5; CDR3nt: TGTGCCAGCAGCGTAGATTTGGGCAGGAATCAGCCCCAGCATTTT; CDR3aa: CASSVDLGRNQPQHF